The source of this TCR beta chain is a study of human T cells and chemical hapten exposure. The time point denotes: pre-sensitization, week 0. Treatment noted: therapeutic diphenylcyclopropenone sensitization with weekly scalp DPC. Non-pregnant alopecia patients aged 18 to 70, suitable for DPC therapy. Study results and caveats: The number of TCRs over 1 in 1000 frequency stayed unchanged after DPC. Versus controls, significantly more large CDR3 similarity clusters arose from expanded TCRs.

This clonotype was detected many times. Its specificity is unknown. Unique molecular identifiers were affixed to discrete cDNA molecules within the library. TCRdb analysed the RACE reads with MiXCR anew, one entry per CDR3 protein. Of some 330,000 distinct CDR3 sequences in the sample, about 5.4% were seen once. The CDR3 runs to 16 residues. V lost 1 base and J lost 4, with 14 bases in between. The germline CDR1 and CDR2 sequences are SGHTA and FQGTGA. V usage is TRBV7-3 and J usage is TRBJ2-1; D unresolved. The source was whole blood, collected in connection with sensitization to the hapten diphenylcyclopropenone (DPC). The TCR originated in a woman in her late teens or twenties with alopecia areata. Some clones in this sample may be carry-over from other donors' samples. CDR3 in DNA: TGTGCCAGCAGCTTAAACGGCGAACTGGGGTACAATGAGCAGTTCTTC. Its translation is CASSLNGELGYNEQFF.